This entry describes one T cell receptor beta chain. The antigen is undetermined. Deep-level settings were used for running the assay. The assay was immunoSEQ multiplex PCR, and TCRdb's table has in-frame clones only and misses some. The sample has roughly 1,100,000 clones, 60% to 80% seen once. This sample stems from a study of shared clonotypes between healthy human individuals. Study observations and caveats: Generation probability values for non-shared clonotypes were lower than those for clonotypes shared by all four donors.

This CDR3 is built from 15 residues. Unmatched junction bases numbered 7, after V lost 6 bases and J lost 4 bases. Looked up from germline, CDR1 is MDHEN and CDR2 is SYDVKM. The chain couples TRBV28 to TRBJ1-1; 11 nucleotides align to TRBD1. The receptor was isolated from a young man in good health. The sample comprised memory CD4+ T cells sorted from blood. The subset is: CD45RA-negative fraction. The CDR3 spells CASSRSGTGGTEAFF. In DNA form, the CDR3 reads TGTGCCAGCAGCCGTTCCGGGACAGGGGGCACTGAAGCTTTCTTT.